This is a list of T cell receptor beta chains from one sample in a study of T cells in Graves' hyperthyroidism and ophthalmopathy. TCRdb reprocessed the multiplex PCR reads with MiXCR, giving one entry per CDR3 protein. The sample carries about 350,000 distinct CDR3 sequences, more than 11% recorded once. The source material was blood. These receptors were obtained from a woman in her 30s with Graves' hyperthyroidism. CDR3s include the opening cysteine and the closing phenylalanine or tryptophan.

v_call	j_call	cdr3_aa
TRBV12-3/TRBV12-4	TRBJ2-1	CASSPLAGGNNEQFF
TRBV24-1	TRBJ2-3	CATSDFGQRSNTDTQYF
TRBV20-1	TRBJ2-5	CSASKGAGAETQYF
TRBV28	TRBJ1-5	CASRVMYGQPQHF
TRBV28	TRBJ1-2	CASQTGIRNYGYTF
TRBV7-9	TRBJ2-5	CASSLAGTSGRETQYF
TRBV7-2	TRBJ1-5	CASSGTDDQPQHF
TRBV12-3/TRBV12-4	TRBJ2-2	CASRSTGTGKAGELFF
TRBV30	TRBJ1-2	CALRQGRYTF
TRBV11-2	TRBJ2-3	CASSPRSSASTDTQYF
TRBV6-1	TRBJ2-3	CASSSMRLAGGTDTQYF
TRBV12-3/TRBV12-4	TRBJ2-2	CASRTTYTGELFF
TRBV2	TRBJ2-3	CASSAHPILAGDVDTQYF
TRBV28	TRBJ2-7	CASSRSGPYEQYF
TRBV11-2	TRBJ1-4	CASSFSVTGGEKLFF
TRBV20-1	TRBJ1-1	CSAGTGGAHTEAFF
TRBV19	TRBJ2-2	CASSTRTSGITGELFF
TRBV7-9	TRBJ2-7	CASTSGGEQYF
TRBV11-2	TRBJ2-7	CASSLGHEQYF
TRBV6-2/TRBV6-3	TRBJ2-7	CASSYSRTESPVGQYF
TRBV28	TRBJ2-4	CASSLGLAGELAKNIQYF
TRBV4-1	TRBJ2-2	CASSQDGLFTEELFF
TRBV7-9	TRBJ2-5	CASSYSGRKETQYF
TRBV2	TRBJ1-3	CASSDSGTRSGNTIYF
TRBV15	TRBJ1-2	CATSTAGLSYTF
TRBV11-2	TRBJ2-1	CASSLGGLSAEQFF
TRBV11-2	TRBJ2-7	CASSPPRASGNYEQYF
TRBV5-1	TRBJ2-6	CASSPDSGANVLTF
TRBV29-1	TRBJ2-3	CSVDMFVADTQYF
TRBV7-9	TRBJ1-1	CASSRPSGINTEALF
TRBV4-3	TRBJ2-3	CASSQVISGRAGTDTQYF
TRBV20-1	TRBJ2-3	CSARPAGSATDTQYF
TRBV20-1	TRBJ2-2	CSARESAGDTGELFF
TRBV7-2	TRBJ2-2	CASSSGTTTNTGELFF
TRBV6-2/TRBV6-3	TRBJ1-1	CASSRATGAEAFF
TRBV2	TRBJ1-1	CASSEQGAGAEAFF
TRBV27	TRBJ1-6	CASSLSPGEAESPLHF
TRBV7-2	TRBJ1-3	CASSLDSQPGNTIYF
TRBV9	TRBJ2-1	CASSVAQQGSYNEQFF
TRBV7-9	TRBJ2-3	CASSPSSVSGRLRVDTQYF
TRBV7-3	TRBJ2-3	CASSSALAGGTQYF
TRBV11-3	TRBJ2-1	CASSLGDGNEQFF
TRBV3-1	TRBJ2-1	CASSQGGLAGSYNEQFF
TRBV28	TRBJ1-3	CASSSGPGNTMYF
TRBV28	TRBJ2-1	CASSTPSGARNEQFF
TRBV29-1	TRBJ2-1	CSGTYGTSGIYNEQFF
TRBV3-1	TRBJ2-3	CASSQDRALDTQYF
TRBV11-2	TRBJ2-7	CASSLSSGGTYEQYF
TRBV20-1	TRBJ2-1	CSAQGQAEQFF
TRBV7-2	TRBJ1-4	CASSLDRATNEKLFF
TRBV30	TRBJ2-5	CAWGGSETQYF
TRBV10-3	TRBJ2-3	CAISEGNRGYTDTQYF
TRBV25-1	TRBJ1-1	CASRTGKSEAFF